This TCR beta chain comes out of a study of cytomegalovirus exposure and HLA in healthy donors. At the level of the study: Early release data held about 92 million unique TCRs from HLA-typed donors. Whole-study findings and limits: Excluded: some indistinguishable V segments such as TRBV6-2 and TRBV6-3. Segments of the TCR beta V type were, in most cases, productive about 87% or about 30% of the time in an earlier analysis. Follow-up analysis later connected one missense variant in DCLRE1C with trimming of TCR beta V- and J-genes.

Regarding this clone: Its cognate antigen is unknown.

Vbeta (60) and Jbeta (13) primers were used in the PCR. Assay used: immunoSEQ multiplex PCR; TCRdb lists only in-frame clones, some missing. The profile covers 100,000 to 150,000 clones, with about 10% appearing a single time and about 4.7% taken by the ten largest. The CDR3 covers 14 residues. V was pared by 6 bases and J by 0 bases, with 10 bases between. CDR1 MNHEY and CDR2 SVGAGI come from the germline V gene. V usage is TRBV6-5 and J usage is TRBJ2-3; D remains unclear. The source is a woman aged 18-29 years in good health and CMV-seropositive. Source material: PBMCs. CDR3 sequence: CASRWARSTDTQYF. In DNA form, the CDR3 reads TGTGCCAGCAGATGGGCCAGGAGCACAGATACGCAGTATTTT.